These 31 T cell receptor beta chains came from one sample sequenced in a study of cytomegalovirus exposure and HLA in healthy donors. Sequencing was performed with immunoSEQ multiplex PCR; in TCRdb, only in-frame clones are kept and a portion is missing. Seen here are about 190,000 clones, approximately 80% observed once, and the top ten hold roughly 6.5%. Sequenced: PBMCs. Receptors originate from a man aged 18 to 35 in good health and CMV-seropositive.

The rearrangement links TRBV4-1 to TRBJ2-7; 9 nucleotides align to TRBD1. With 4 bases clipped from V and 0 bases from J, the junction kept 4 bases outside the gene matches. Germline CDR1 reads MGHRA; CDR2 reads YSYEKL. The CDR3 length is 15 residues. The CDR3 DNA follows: TGCGCCAGCAGCCTAGGACAGGGGAGCTCCTACGAGCAGTACTTC. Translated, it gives CASSLGQGSSYEQYF.

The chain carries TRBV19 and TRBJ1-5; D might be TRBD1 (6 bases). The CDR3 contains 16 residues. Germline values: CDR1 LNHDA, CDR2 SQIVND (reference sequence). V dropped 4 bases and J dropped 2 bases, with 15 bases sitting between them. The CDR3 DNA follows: TGTGCCAGTAGTAGAACAGGGAAAAAAGGCAATCAGCCCCAGCATTTT. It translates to CASSRTGKKGNQPQHF. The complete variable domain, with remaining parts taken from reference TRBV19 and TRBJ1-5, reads DGGITQSPKYLFRKEGQNVTLSCEQNLNHDAMYWYRQDPGQGLRLIYYSQIVNDFQKGDIAEGYSVSREKKESFPLTVTSAQKNPTAFYLCASSRTGKKGNQPQHFGDGTRLSIL.

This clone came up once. The CDR3 region has the DNA TGTGCCAGCAGTGAAGGAGGGGGCCCCGGAATGACGCAGTATTTT. Protein: CASSEGGGPGMTQYF. The chain carries TRBV2 and TRBJ2-3; 7 bases fit TRBD1. The J segment lost 9 bases and the V segment lost 1 base, leaving 10 bases of the junction unmatched. The CDR3 length is 15 residues. The germline V gene encodes CDR1 SNHLY and CDR2 FYNNEI.

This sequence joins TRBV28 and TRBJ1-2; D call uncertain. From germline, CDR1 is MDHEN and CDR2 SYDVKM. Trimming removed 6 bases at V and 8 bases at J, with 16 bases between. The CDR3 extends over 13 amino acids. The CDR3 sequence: CASSPGSREGYTF. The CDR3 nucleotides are TGTGCCAGCAGCCCGGGGAGCCGTGAAGGCTACACCTTC.

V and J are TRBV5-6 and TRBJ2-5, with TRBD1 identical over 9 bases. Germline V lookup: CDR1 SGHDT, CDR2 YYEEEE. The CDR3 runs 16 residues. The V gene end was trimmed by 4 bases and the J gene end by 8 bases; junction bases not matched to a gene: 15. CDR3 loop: CASSPSRTGEKRTQYF. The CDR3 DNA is TGTGCCAGCAGCCCCTCCAGGACAGGGGAGAAGAGAACCCAGTACTTC.

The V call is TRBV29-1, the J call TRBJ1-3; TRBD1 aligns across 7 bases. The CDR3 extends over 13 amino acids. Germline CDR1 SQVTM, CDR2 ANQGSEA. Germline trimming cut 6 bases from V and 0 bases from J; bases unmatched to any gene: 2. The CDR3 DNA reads TGCAGCGTGGGGGACAGCTCTGGAAACACCATATATTTT. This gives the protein CSVGDSSGNTIYF.

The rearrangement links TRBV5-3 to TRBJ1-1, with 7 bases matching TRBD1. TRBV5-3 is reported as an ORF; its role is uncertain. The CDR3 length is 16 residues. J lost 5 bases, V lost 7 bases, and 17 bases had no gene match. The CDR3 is CARDSTGSPRRTEAFF. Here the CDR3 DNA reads TGTGCCAGAGATTCGACAGGGTCCCCCCGGAGGACTGAAGCTTTCTTT.

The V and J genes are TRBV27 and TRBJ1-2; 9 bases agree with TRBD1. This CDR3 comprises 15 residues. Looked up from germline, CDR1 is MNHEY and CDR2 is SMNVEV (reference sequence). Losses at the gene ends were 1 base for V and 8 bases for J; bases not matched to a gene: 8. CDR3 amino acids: CASSLFGTGSAGYTF. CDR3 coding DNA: TGTGCCAGCAGTTTATTTGGGACAGGGAGTGCCGGCTACACCTTC.

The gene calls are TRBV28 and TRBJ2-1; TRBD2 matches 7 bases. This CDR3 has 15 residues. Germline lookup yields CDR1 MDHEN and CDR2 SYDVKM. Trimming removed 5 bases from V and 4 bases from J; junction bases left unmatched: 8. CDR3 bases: TGTGCCAGCAGTACCCAGCGGGAATCATACAATGAGCAGTTCTTC. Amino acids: CASSTQRESYNEQFF.

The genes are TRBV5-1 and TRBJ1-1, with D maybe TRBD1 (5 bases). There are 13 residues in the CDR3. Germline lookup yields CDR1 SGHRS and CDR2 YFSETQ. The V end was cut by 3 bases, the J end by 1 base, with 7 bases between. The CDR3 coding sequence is TGCGCCAGCAGCTATGGACAGAACACTGAAGCTTTCTTT. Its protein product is CASSYGQNTEAFF. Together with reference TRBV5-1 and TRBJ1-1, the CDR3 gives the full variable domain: KAGVTQTPRYLIKTRGQQVTLSCSPISGHRSVSWYQQTPGQGLQFLFEYFSETQRNKGNFPGRFSGRQFSNSRSEMNVSTLELGDSALYLCASSYGQNTEAFFGQGTRLTVV.

CDR3 sequence: CAWSAGGGTQYF. DNA of the CDR3: TGTGCCTGGAGTGCGGGAGGGGGGACCCAGTACTTC. The rearrangement uses TRBV30 and TRBJ2-5; 8 bases map to TRBD2. In germline, CDR1 is GTSNPN, CDR2 SVGIG (reference sequence). The J segment lost 7 bases and the V segment lost 1 base, leaving 2 bases of the junction unmatched. The CDR3 covers 12 residues.

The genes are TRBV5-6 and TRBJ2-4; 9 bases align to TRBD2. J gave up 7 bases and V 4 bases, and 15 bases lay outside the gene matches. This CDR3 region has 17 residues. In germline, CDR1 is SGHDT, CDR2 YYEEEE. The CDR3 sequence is CASSREGAGGSRNIQYF. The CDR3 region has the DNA TGTGCCAGCAGCCGAGAGGGTGCGGGAGGGTCGCGTAACATTCAGTACTTC. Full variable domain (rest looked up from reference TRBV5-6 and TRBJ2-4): DAGVTQSPTHLIKTRGQQVTLRCSPKSGHDTVSWYQQALGQGPQFIFQYYEEEERQRGNFPDRFSGHQFPNYSSELNVNALLLGDSALYLCASSREGAGGSRNIQYFGAGTRLSVL.

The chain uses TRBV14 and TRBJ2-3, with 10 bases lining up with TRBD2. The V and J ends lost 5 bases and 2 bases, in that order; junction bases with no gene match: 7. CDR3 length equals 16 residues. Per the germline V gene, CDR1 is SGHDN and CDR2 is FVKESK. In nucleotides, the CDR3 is TGTGCCAGCAGCTACCGGACTAGCGGATTCACAGATACGCAGTATTTT. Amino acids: CASSYRTSGFTDTQYF.

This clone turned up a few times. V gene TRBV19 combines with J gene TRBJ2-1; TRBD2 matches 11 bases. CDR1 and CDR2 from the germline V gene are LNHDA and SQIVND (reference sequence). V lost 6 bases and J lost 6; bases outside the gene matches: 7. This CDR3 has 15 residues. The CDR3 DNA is TGTGCCAGTAGCGGGGTAGCGGGAGGGCCCAATGAGCAGTTCTTC. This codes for CASSGVAGGPNEQFF.

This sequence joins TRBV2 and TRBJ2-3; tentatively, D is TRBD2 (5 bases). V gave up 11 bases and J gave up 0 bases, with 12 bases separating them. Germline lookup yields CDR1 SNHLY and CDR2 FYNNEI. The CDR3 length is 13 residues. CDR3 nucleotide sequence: TGTGCCGGCTCAGCGGAGAGCACAGATACGCAGTATTTT. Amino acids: CAGSAESTDTQYF.

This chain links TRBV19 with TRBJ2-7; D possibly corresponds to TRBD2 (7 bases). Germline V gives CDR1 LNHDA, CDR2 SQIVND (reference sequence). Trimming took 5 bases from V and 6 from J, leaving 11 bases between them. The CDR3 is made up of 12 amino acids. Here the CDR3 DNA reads TGTGCCAGTAGTGAGGGGGGGGTCGAGCAGTACTTC. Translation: CASSEGGVEQYF.

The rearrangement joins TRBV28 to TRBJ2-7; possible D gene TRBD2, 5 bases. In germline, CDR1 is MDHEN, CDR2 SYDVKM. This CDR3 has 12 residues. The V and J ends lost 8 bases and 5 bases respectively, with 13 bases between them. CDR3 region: CASGELGNEQYF. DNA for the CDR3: TGTGCCAGCGGAGAACTAGGGAACGAGCAGTACTTC.

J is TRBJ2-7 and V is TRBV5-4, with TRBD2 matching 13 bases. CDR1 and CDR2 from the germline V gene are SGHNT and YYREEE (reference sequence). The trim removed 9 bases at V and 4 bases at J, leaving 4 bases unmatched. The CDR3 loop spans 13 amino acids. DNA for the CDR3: TGTGCCACTTCGGGACTAGCGGGATACGAGCAGTACTTC. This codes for CATSGLAGYEQYF. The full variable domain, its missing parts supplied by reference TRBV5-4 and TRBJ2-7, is ETGVTQSPTHLIKTRGQQVTLRCSSQSGHNTVSWYQQALGQGPQFIFQYYREEENGRGNFPPRFSGLQFPNYSSELNVNALELDDSALYLCATSGLAGYEQYFGPGTRLTVT.

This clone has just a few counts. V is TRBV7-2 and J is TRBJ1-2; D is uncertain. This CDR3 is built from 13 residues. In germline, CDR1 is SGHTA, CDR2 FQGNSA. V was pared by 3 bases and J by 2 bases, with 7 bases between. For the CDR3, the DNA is TGTGCCAGCAGCTTTGGGCAGAACTATGGCTACACCTTC. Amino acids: CASSFGQNYGYTF. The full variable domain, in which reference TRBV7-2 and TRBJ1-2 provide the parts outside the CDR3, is GAGVSQSPSNKVTEKGKDVELRCDPISGHTALYWYRQSLGQGLEFLIYFQGNSAPDKSGLPSDRFSAERTGGSVSTLTIQRTQQEDSAVYLCASSFGQNYGYTFGSGTRLTVV.

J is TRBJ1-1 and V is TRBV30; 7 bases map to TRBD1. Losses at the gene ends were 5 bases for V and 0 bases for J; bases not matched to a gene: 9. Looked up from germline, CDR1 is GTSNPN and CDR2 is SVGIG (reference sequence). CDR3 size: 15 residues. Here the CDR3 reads CAWGGGQALNTEAFF. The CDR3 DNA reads TGTGCCTGGGGCGGTGGACAGGCGCTGAACACTGAAGCTTTCTTT.

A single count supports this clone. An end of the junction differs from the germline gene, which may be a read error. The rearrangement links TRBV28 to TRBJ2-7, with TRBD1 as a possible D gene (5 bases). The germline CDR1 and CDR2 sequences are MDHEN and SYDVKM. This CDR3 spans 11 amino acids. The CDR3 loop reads CASTATAVFTF. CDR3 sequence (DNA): TGTGCCAGCACCGCGACAGCCGTATTTACTTTC.

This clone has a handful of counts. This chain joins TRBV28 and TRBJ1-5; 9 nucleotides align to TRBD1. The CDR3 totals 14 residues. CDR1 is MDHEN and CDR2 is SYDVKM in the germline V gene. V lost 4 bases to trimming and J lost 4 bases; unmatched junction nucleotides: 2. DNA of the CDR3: TGTGCCAGCAGTTCCGGGACAGGGAATCAGCCCCAGCATTTT. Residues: CASSSGTGNQPQHF.

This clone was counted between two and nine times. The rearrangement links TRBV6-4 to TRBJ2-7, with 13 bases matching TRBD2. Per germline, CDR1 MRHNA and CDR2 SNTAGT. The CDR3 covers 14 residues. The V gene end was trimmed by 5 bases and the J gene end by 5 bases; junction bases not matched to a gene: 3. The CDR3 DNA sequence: TGTGCCAGCAGTCCACTAGCGGGAGGGAACGAGCAGTACTTC. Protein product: CASSPLAGGNEQYF.

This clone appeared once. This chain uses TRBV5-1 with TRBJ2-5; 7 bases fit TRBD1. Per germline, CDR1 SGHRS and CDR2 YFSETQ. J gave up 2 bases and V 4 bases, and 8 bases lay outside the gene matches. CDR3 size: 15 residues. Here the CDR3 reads CASSRGQGEQETQYF. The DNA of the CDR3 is TGCGCCAGCAGCAGGGGGCAGGGGGAGCAAGAGACCCAGTACTTC.

CDR3 sequence (DNA): TGTGCCAGCAGGTCCGGACAGGTCGGGGGCTACACCTTC. Translating it yields CASRSGQVGGYTF. The J gene is TRBJ1-2, the V gene TRBV28, with 7 bases matching TRBD1. The CDR3 runs to 13 residues. V trimming: 6 bases; J trimming: 8 bases; junction bases outside the gene matches: 9. Looked up from germline, CDR1 is MDHEN and CDR2 is SYDVKM.

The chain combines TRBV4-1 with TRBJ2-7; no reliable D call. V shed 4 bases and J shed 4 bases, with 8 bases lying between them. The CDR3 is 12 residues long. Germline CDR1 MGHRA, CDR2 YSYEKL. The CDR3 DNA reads TGCGCCAGCAGCCCCCCCCCTTACGAGCAGTACTTC. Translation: CASSPPPYEQYF.

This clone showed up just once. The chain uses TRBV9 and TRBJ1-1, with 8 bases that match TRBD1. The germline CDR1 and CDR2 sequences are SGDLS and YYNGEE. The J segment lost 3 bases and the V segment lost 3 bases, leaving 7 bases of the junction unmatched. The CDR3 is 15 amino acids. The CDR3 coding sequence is TGTGCCAGCAGCGGATCAGGGGGCGGGTACACTGAAGCTTTCTTT. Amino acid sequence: CASSGSGGGYTEAFF.

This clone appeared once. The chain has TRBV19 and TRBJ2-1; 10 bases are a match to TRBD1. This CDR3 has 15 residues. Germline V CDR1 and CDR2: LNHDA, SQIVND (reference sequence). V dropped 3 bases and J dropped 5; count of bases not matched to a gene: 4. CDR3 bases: TGTGCCAGTAGTATGGGGGACAGGGGCCACAATGAGCAGTTCTTC. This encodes CASSMGDRGHNEQFF.

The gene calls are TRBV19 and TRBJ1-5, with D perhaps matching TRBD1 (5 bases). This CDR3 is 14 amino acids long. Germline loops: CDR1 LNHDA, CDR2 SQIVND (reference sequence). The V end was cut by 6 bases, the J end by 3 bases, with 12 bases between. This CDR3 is CASRGRVDNQPQHF. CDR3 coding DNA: TGTGCCAGTAGAGGCAGGGTTGACAATCAGCCCCAGCATTTT.

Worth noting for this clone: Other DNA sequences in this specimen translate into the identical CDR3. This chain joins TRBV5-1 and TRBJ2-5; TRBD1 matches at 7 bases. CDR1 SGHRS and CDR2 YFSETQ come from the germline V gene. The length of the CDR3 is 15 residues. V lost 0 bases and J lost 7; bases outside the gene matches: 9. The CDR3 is CASSLGDTRQGTQYF. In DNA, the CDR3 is TGCGCCAGCAGCTTGGGGGATACAAGACAGGGGACCCAGTACTTC.

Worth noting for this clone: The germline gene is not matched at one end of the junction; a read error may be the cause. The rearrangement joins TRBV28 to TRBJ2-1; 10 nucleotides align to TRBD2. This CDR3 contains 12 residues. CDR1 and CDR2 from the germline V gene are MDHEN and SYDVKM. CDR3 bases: TGTGCCAGCAGCCGTCGGACTAGCGGATTCCTCTTC. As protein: CASSRRTSGFLF.